In this sample, the clone carrying this T cell receptor (beta chain) turned up many times. The antigen is not known. The CDR3 is 13 residues long. Germline V CDR1 and CDR2: SGHTA, FQGNSA. V dropped 2 bases and J dropped 7; count of bases not matched to a gene: 4. These data belong to a study of T-cell memory formation after mild COVID-19. Study findings and constraints: CD4/CD8 balance held among clones contracting day 15 to 85, and later expanders leaned CD4+. SARS-CoV-2 specificity was not confirmed for second-wave clones peaking on day 37. Contracting CD4+ clones were located mainly in CM and EM, and CD8+ clones in EMRA.

Constant-segment-primed 5'RACE gave TCR alpha and TCR beta cDNA libraries with sample barcodes and UMIs. TCRdb called the 5' RACE reads again in MiXCR, with one record for every CDR3 protein. The sample includes approximately 250,000 distinct CDR3 sequences, just over 15% of them seen just once. The material sequenced was PBMCs or a T cell subset sorted from them (not recorded which). The V call is TRBV7-2, the J call TRBJ1-2, with 7 bases fitting TRBD1. The source is an adult woman who had mild COVID-19 (a few samples of this study predate the infection). Cell type and time point are not known. CDR3 loop: CASSLQGVVGYTF. The CDR3 DNA reads as TGTGCCAGCAGCTTACAGGGGGTGGTTGGCTACACCTTC.